This TCR beta chain appears in the sequencing data of a study of blood T cell repertoires in COVID-19. As for the study in general: The United States, Italy and Spain provided the acute and convalescent COVID-19 samples. T cells, B-cell-depleted T cells, or PBMCs supplied cDNA or gDNA.

Per the original methods: Estimation of nucleated cell counts relied on the amplification of reference gene primers. Assay used: immunoSEQ multiplex PCR; TCRdb lists only in-frame clones, some missing. V and J calls and clone size are copied from that table; D and trimming were computed from the DNA. The sample shows more than 70,000 clones, 86% of them seen only once. CDR3 length equals 13 residues. Germline loops: CDR1 LNHDA, CDR2 SQIVND (reference sequence). V shed 5 bases and J shed 11 bases, with 18 bases lying between them. The sequence was collected from a woman over 75 in a cohort sampled during active or convalescent COVID-19. This sequence joins TRBV19 and TRBJ1-1; D not certain. The sample comprised peripheral blood. The CDR3 protein is CASSFGKAAGAFF. Written as DNA, the CDR3 is TGTGCCAGTAGTTTCGGCAAGGCAGCGGGGGCTTTCTTT.